Following are 31 T cell receptor beta chains from one sample sequenced in a study of patients and donors after allogeneic stem cell transplantation. TCRdb recomputed calls from the RT-PCR reads with MiXCR, one row per CDR3 protein. The table includes hundreds of thousands of distinct CDR3 sequences, around 16% detected once. What was sequenced was blood, either unsorted or a sorted T cell fraction (not recorded which). These receptors were collected from a human donor who was either an allogeneic HSCT recipient or a stem cell or donor lymphocyte infusion donor (not recorded which). It is not recorded whose cells these are; they may come from a transplant donor.

This clonotype was detected only a few times. The genes are TRBV20-1 and TRBJ1-1, with D maybe TRBD1 (5 bases). Germline CDR1 and CDR2: DFQATT and SNEGSKA (reference sequence). V was shortened by 2 bases and J by 6 bases, with 16 bases between the two germline ends. The CDR3 consists of 14 residues. CDR3 DNA: TGCAGTGCTAGAAGGGACGCGATCGCATCTGAAGCTTTCTTT. This translates into CSARRDAIASEAFF.

At least ten counts were recorded for this clonotype. At one of its ends the junction is not consistent with the germline gene, which may arise from a read error. V usage is TRBV12-3 or TRBV12-4 and J usage is TRBJ2-1; the D gene could be TRBD1 or TRBD2 (6 bases each). The CDR3 loop spans 11 amino acids. CDR3 in amino acids: CASSFGGPVVF. CDR3 sequence (DNA): TGTGCCAGCAGTTTCGGGGGCCCGGTGGTCTTC.

This clonotype was seen a handful of times. J is TRBJ1-2 and V is TRBV4-1; weak D call: TRBD1 (5 bases). The CDR3 is 14 amino acids. CDR1 is MGHRA, CDR2 YSYEKL, per germline. V lost 4 bases, J lost 0 bases, and 9 bases lay in between. CDR3 loop: CASSPRQTNYGYTF. DNA of the CDR3: TGCGCCAGCAGCCCCCGACAGACTAACTATGGCTACACCTTC.

The V call is TRBV12-3 or TRBV12-4, the J call TRBJ1-2, with 8 bases identical to TRBD1. The CDR3 consists of 15 residues. V was clipped by 5 bases and J by 5 bases; unmatched bases: 10. CDR3 sequence (DNA): TGTGCCAGCAGTCCCGGGACAGGCTCGGGGTATGGCTACACCTTC. Protein sequence: CASSPGTGSGYGYTF.

This clonotype was observed a few times. The chain joins TRBV11-2 to TRBJ1-5; TRBD1 matches at 9 bases. The CDR3 loop spans 20 amino acids. The germline V gene encodes CDR1 SGHAT and CDR2 FQNNGV. J lost 1 base, V lost 2 bases, and 15 bases had no gene match. The CDR3, as DNA: TGTGCCAGCAGCTTAATAGCCGGAACAGGGGGCAAAAGGAGCAATCAGCCCCAGCATTTT. Its translation is CASSLIAGTGGKRSNQPQHF.

V gene TRBV3-1 combines with J gene TRBJ2-2; D ambiguous. V lost 1 base and J 10 bases, leaving 7 bases between the germline ends. Germline assignment: CDR1 LGHDT and CDR2 YNNKEL (reference sequence). CDR3 length: 12 amino acids. In DNA, the CDR3 is TGTGCCAGCAGCCAAGTAGCCGAGGAGCTGTTTTTT. Translation: CASSQVAEELFF.

This clonotype occurred many times. The chain combines TRBV12-3 or TRBV12-4 with TRBJ1-3; 7 nucleotides align to TRBD1. The CDR3 totals 15 residues. With 6 bases clipped from V and 4 bases from J, the junction kept 9 bases outside the gene matches. CDR3 nucleotides: TGTGCCAGCAGGCACAGGGGTGGCGGAGGAAACACCATATATTTT. Translated, it gives CASRHRGGGGNTIYF.

This clonotype has a handful of counts. V gene TRBV5-1 combines with J gene TRBJ2-1; 9 bases map to TRBD2. V gave up 4 bases and J gave up 7 bases; unmatched junction bases: 12. Germline V gene data show CDR1 as SGHRS and CDR2 as YFSETQ. The CDR3 is made up of 16 amino acids. This chain's CDR3 is CASSLTGRGGQNEQFF. CDR3 DNA: TGCGCCAGCAGCCTCACTGGGCGGGGGGGCCAAAATGAGCAGTTCTTC.

This clonotype has only a few counts. The rearrangement links TRBV3-1 to TRBJ2-2, with 10 bases fitting TRBD2. The V segment lost 4 bases and the J segment 4 bases; nucleotides outside the gene matches: 6. CDR1 LGHDT and CDR2 YNNKEL come from the germline V gene (reference sequence). The CDR3 contains 16 residues. The CDR3 here is CASSRSSGGLTGELFF. CDR3 coding DNA: TGTGCCAGCAGCCGGAGTAGCGGGGGGCTCACCGGGGAGCTGTTTTTT.

This clonotype was recorded at least ten times. The chain combines TRBV7-9 with TRBJ2-7, with D hard to call. Looked up from germline, CDR1 is SEHNR and CDR2 is FQNEAQ (reference sequence). Trimming cost V 4 bases and J 3 bases, with 4 bases left between them. CDR3 length: 11 residues. The CDR3 nucleotides are TGTGCCAGCAGCTCGGACTACGAGCAGTACTTC. Amino acids: CASSSDYEQYF.

The V gene is TRBV4-2, the J gene TRBJ2-1; D gene ambiguous. Germline CDR1 and CDR2: LGHNA and YNFKEQ. V was cut by 4 bases and J by 3 bases, with 22 bases left in between. This CDR3 is 18 amino acids long. In DNA form, the CDR3 reads TGTGCCAGCAGCCTGAAATTGGATTGGCAGGCCCACTACAATGAGCAGTTCTTC. It yields the protein CASSLKLDWQAHYNEQFF.

This clonotype was detected only a few times. The chain uses TRBV4-1 and TRBJ1-5; D is unresolved. This CDR3 spans 16 amino acids. V gave up 1 base and J gave up 1 base, with 11 bases separating them. Germline V CDR1 and CDR2: MGHRA, YSYEKL. The DNA for the CDR3 is TGCGCCAGCAGCCAAGTCCTATCGCAGAGCAATCAGCCCCAGCATTTT. It specifies CASSQVLSQSNQPQHF.

This clonotype was seen at least ten times. The V call is TRBV6-1, the J call TRBJ1-4; a possible D gene is TRBD1 (6 bases). With 7 bases removed from V and 4 bases from J, the gap between germline ends came to 13 bases. Germline CDR1 is MNHNS and CDR2 is SASEGT. The CDR3 length is 14 residues. CDR3 coding DNA: TGTGCCAGCAAAAGGACAGCCAATAATGAAAAACTGTTTTTT. This codes for CASKRTANNEKLFF.

This clonotype has only a few counts. The chain employs TRBV10-3 and TRBJ1-2, with 12 bases identical to TRBD1. The V and J ends lost 0 bases and 3 bases, in that order; junction bases with no gene match: 8. Germline V gene sequence: CDR1 ENHRY, CDR2 SYGVKD. The CDR3 runs to 18 residues. CDR3 in amino acids: CAISESPGQGARDYGYTF. The DNA for the CDR3 is TGTGCCATCAGTGAGTCCCCGGGACAGGGGGCTCGGGACTATGGCTACACCTTC.

This clonotype was found many times. This chain links TRBV4-1 with TRBJ2-1; no definite D call. Germline CDR1 MGHRA, CDR2 YSYEKL. Trimming left V 2 bases short and J 7 bases short, with 12 bases between. The CDR3 runs 14 residues. DNA for the CDR3: TGCGCCAGCAGCCAAAGAAGATGGGTAAATGAGCAGTTCTTC. It is translated as CASSQRRWVNEQFF.

This clonotype was detected a few times. V usage is TRBV7-9 and J usage is TRBJ2-2; 9 bases align to TRBD2. The V and J ends lost 6 bases and 5 bases, in that order; junction bases with no gene match: 7. This CDR3 has 15 amino acids. Per the germline V gene, CDR1 is SEHNR and CDR2 is FQNEAQ (reference sequence). CDR3 in amino acids: CASSQGTSNTGELFF. CDR3 nucleotides: TGTGCCAGCAGTCAAGGGACTAGCAATACCGGGGAGCTGTTTTTT.

This clonotype was observed a few times. V and J are TRBV12-3 or TRBV12-4 and TRBJ2-2; no clear D gene. Trimming removed 7 bases from V and 3 bases from J, with 3 bases in between. The length of the CDR3 is 11 residues. The CDR3 region is CASMDTGELFF. The CDR3 coding sequence is TGTGCCAGCATGGACACCGGGGAGCTGTTTTTT.

This rearrangement joins TRBV5-1 to TRBJ2-4; TRBD2 aligns across 7 bases. There are 15 residues in the CDR3. The J segment lost 3 bases and the V segment lost 4 bases, leaving 7 bases of the junction unmatched. Germline lookup yields CDR1 SGHRS and CDR2 YFSETQ. The CDR3 protein is CASSTGLLDKNIQYF. The CDR3, as DNA: TGCGCCAGCAGCACGGGACTACTCGACAAAAACATTCAGTACTTC.

The V and J genes are TRBV20-1 and TRBJ2-1; 9 positions match TRBD2. The CDR3 has 20 amino acids. Germline assignment: CDR1 DFQATT and CDR2 SNEGSKA (reference sequence). Unmatched junction bases numbered 24, after V lost 5 bases and J lost 4 bases. As DNA, the CDR3 is TGCAGTGCTCGTCTAAGAGGAGCCAGTCAGCTAGCGGGATTATACAATGAGCAGTTCTTC. Protein product: CSARLRGASQLAGLYNEQFF.

A few counts support this clonotype. The CDR3 loop reads CASSQEREGQLKYTEQYF. As DNA, the CDR3 is TGCGCCAGCAGCCAAGAACGAGAGGGACAGTTAAAGTATACCGAGCAGTACTTC. The rearrangement links TRBV4-1 to TRBJ2-7; 7 bases map to TRBD1. This CDR3 is 18 amino acids long. Trimming removed 0 bases from V and 6 bases from J; junction bases left unmatched: 17. CDR1 and CDR2 (germline): MGHRA, YSYEKL.

The rearrangement uses TRBV20-1 and TRBJ2-7; 9 nucleotides line up with TRBD2. The V segment lost 0 bases and the J segment 4 bases; nucleotides outside the gene matches: 7. Germline V gene sequence: CDR1 DFQATT, CDR2 SNEGSKA (reference sequence). The CDR3 runs 15 residues. The chain's CDR3 is CSARDPSGTDYEQYF. In DNA form, the CDR3 reads TGCAGTGCTAGAGATCCTAGCGGGACCGATTACGAGCAGTACTTC.

The chain couples TRBV2 to TRBJ2-1, with 7 bases matching TRBD1. Germline V gene lookup returns CDR1 SNHLY and CDR2 FYNNEI. Trimming removed 6 bases from V and 7 bases from J; junction bases left unmatched: 9. CDR3 size: 14 residues. CDR3 nucleotides: TGTGCCAGCAGCTTGACAGGGTGGGGGAATGAGCAGTTCTTC. Its translation is CASSLTGWGNEQFF.

This chain uses TRBV3-1 with TRBJ1-1, with D perhaps TRBD1 (5 bases). Germline V gives CDR1 LGHDT, CDR2 YNNKEL (reference sequence). The CDR3 spans 14 residues. With 1 base removed from V and 5 bases from J, the gap between germline ends came to 11 bases. The CDR3, as DNA: TGTGCCAGCAGCCAAGCGCGGGGGGGGACTGAAGCTTTCTTT. The encoded protein is CASSQARGGTEAFF.

This clonotype showed up just a few times. The chain recombines TRBV2 with TRBJ1-5, with D perhaps matching TRBD1 (5 bases). This CDR3 has 13 amino acids. V was trimmed by 7 bases and J by 7 bases, leaving 14 bases between them. Germline assignment: CDR1 SNHLY and CDR2 FYNNEI. The CDR3 sequence is CASTGGAGQPQHF. CDR3 DNA sequence: TGTGCCAGCACCGGAGGGGCGGGACAGCCCCAGCATTTT.

J is TRBJ1-1 and V is TRBV6-5; 8 bases map to TRBD1. Germline-derived CDR1 and CDR2 are MNHEY and SVGAGI. The CDR3 contains 13 residues. The V segment lost 3 bases and the J segment 7 bases; nucleotides outside the gene matches: 4. The CDR3 sequence is CASSYGQGFEAFF. In nucleotides, the CDR3 is TGTGCCAGCAGTTATGGACAGGGATTTGAAGCTTTCTTT.

This clonotype was picked up a small number of times. The V gene is TRBV7-9, the J gene TRBJ1-6, with a weak D call TRBD1 (5 bases). Germline V gene lookup returns CDR1 SEHNR and CDR2 FQNEAQ (reference sequence). The CDR3 has 15 amino acids. V was shortened by 5 bases and J by 9 bases, with 17 bases between the two germline ends. For the CDR3, the DNA is TGTGCCAGCAGCCGACCCTGGCCAGGGAGTTCACCCCTCCACTTT. Translating it yields CASSRPWPGSSPLHF.

This clonotype was counted only a few times. The rearrangement joins TRBV18 to TRBJ1-1; TRBD1 matches at 9 bases. The CDR3 is made up of 16 amino acids. The germline gives CDR1 KGHSH, CDR2 LQKENI. The V and J ends lost 3 bases and 4 bases, in that order; junction bases with no gene match: 9. The CDR3 nucleotides read TGTGCCAGCTCACCGCTACAGGGACAGGGTGGCACTGAAGCTTTCTTT. Translating it yields CASSPLQGQGGTEAFF.

To note about this clonotype: One junction end disagrees with the germline gene, perhaps due to a read error. The chain's CDR3 is CASSLGQGREAFF. The CDR3 region has the DNA TGTGCCAGCAGTTTAGGGCAGGGGCGCGAAGCTTTCTTT. The chain links TRBV7-9 to TRBJ1-1, with D perhaps matching TRBD1 (6 bases). The germline gives CDR1 SEHNR, CDR2 FQNEAQ (reference sequence). This CDR3 contains 13 residues.

This clonotype turned up a few times. This chain connects TRBV14 to TRBJ2-2, with D possibly being TRBD2 (6 bases). The germline CDR1 and CDR2 sequences are SGHDN and FVKESK. Trimming left V 1 base short and J 7 bases short, with 13 bases between. This CDR3 is 15 amino acids long. As DNA, the CDR3 is TGTGCCAGCAGCCAAGTCGGCTGGGGAGGCGGGGAGCTGTTTTTT. Translating it yields CASSQVGWGGGELFF.

A few counts support this clonotype. The chain links TRBV6-1 to TRBJ2-3; possibly TRBD1 or TRBD2 for D (5 bases each). This CDR3 has 18 amino acids. V gave up 3 bases and J gave up 5 bases, with 24 bases separating them. CDR1 is MNHNS, CDR2 SASEGT, per germline. CDR3 in amino acids: CASSDLWGQGAEGDTQYF. CDR3 nucleotides: TGTGCCAGCAGTGATTTGTGGGGTCAGGGAGCCGAAGGAGATACGCAGTATTTT.

This clonotype was recorded at least ten times. The CDR3 spells CASSPRGGQYGEAFF. The DNA for the CDR3 is TGCGCCAGCAGCCCGAGAGGTGGGCAGTACGGTGAAGCTTTCTTT. The V call is TRBV5-1, the J call TRBJ1-1; D call uncertain. Germline CDR1 reads SGHRS; CDR2 reads YFSETQ. The V end lost 4 bases, the J end lost 7 bases, and 20 bases lay between the germline ends. The CDR3 is 15 amino acids.